Listed below are T cell receptor beta chains from one sample, sequenced in a study of human T cells and chemical hapten exposure. TCRdb used MiXCR to reprocess the RACE reads, holding one entry per CDR3 protein. The sample lists around 42,000 distinct CDR3 sequences, over 10% seen once, with over 5.5% in the top ten. Material: whole blood, obtained in connection with sensitization to the hapten diphenylcyclopropenone (DPC). Source of these receptors: a woman younger than 45 with alopecia areata. Some clones in this sample may be carry-over from other donors' samples. Both conserved end residues are part of each CDR3. The D gene is left open where the match is weak. Size is omitted from some rows. Given values are once, few, many or a class for expanded clones.

D | size | J | V | DNA | CDR3
- | few | TRBJ2-3 | TRBV7-7 | TGTGCCAGCAGCCTCAGAGGAGCCAGCACAGATACGCAGTATTTT | CASSLRGASTDTQYF
TRBD2 | - | TRBJ2-3 | TRBV4-3 | TGCGCCAGCAGCCGCGGACTAGGAACAGATACGCAGTATTTT | CASSRGLGTDTQYF
- | many | TRBJ1-5 | TRBV28 | TGTGCCAGCAGTTTCAGTTTCAGGTCCGGAGGACAGCCCCAGCATTTT | CASSFSFRSGGQPQHF
- | - | TRBJ2-7 | TRBV7-6 | TGTGCCAGCAGCTTAGAGGGGGAGCGGAAGAACTACGAGCAGTACTTC | CASSLEGERKNYEQYF
TRBD2 | few | TRBJ2-5 | TRBV20-1 | TGCAGTGCTAGAATCGCTAGCGGGAGTACTTTGGAGACCCAGTACTTC | CSARIASGSTLETQYF
- | - | TRBJ1-5 | TRBV29-1 | TGCAGCGTTTCGGTGGACAGTTACAATCAGCCCCAGCATTTT | CSVSVDSYNQPQHF
- | many | TRBJ2-3 | TRBV28 | TGTGCCAGCAGCTATACCCACAGCACTAGCACAGATACGCAGTATTTT | CASSYTHSTSTDTQYF
TRBD1 | - | TRBJ2-1 | TRBV28 | TGTGCCAGCAGTCCCTCGGACAGGGGATCCAATGAGCGGTTCTTC | CASSPSDRGSNERFF
TRBD1 | - | TRBJ2-7 | TRBV28 | TGTGCCAGCAGTACAACAGGGGGCGCAAACTTCTACGAGCAGTACTTC | CASSTTGGANFYEQYF
TRBD2 | few | TRBJ2-7 | TRBV6-6 | TGTGCCAGCAGCCAGAGCGGGAAGCGGGAGTACGAGCAGTACTTC | CASSQSGKREYEQYF
- | - | TRBJ1-3 | TRBV18 | TGTGCCAGCTCACCACAAATGACTGACTCTGGAAACACCATATATTTT | CASSPQMTDSGNTIYF
- | - | TRBJ1-2 | TRBV28 | TGTGCCAGCAGTTTTGAGCTCTATGGCTACACCTTC | CASSFELYGYTF
TRBD1 | - | TRBJ2-7 | TRBV12-3/TRBV12-4 | TGTGCCAGCAGTTCCGGACAGGGGGGCTACGAGCAGTACTTC | CASSSGQGGYEQYF
- | - | TRBJ2-7 | TRBV14 | TGTGCCAGCAGCCAAGTTGCCGCCGGCGGGTACGAGCAGTACTTC | CASSQVAAGGYEQYF
TRBD2 | few | TRBJ2-7 | TRBV4-3 | TGCGCCAGCAGCCCCTTCTTGGCTAGCGGGGAGCCCTACGAGCAGTACTTC | CASSPFLASGEPYEQYF
- | many | TRBJ1-6 | TRBV12-3/TRBV12-4 | TGTGCCAGCAGTTTAGAGAGGAATTCACCCCTCCACTTT | CASSLERNSPLHF